This paragraph reports one T cell receptor beta chain. Trimming cost V 4 bases and J 4 bases; bases outside gene matches: 6. Germline loops: CDR1 MNHEY, CDR2 SVGAGI. The CDR3 consists of 14 residues. This entry comes from a study of blood T cell repertoires in COVID-19. Looking at the study overall: Sites across the United States, Italy and Spain contributed samples from acute and convalescent COVID-19.

Under the authors' procedure: Estimates of nucleated cell counts were drawn from the amplification of reference gene primers. Clones were sequenced by immunoSEQ multiplex PCR, and TCRdb holds only the in-frame ones, with some missing. V and J calls and clone size are those listed in that table; D and trimming were worked out from the DNA. The repertoire holds 90,000 to 120,000 clones, around 89% seen once, with under 7% in the top ten. The chain employs TRBV6-5 and TRBJ1-1; 7 bases map to TRBD1. Sequences were obtained from peripheral blood. The TCR was taken from a man aged 50 to 59 with active or convalescent COVID-19. CDR3 residues: CASSLQGQGTEAFF. CDR3 nucleotides: TGTGCCAGCAGTTTACAGGGGCAAGGCACTGAAGCTTTCTTT.